This entry concerns a single T cell receptor beta chain. In this sample, this clone turned up once. Its antigen has not been determined. Per-base qualities were not stored, and no clone one base away is much larger. The sample originates from a study of blood T cell repertoires in COVID-19 (dated by TCRdb to 2020 to 2021). About the study as a whole: Samples from collaborators originated in the United States, Italy and Spain and spanned both the acute and convalescent phases of COVID-19. Nearly every sample came with metadata listing a de-identified subject ID, COVID-19 status, age in years and sex. Samples came from the ongoing ImmuneRACE study (first 160 participants) plus 1,254 subjects from 6 global collaborators. The prospective study material was composed of cDNA or gDNA derived from T cells, B-cell-depleted T cells, or PBMCs. A freely available public database, intended as a resource for researchers studying the immune response to SARS-CoV-2, is where the repertoires were released. Where HLA class I and class II types were available, the types were taken from metadata supplied by the sample provider, not from assay-based typing. Subjects who had been exposed to COVID-19, were actively infected with it, or had recovered from it provided the deeply sampled blood TCRbeta repertoires that made up the dataset. Paper-wide results and their limitations: How much clinical and demographic metadata was included differed by source and by participant, and the metadata was provided uncurated.

CDR1 and CDR2 (PRHDT, FYEKMQ) derive from the germline V gene (reference sequence). From its cysteine to its phenylalanine, the CDR3 spans 14 amino acids. The CDR3 DNA has 42 bases and is translated from base 1. V loses 8 bases at its end and J loses 4 bases; junction bases beyond the gene matches: 6. Participants in the prospective study were aged roughly 18 to 95 years, lived in 20 to 25 United States geographic areas, and enrolled through a virtual design. In the prospective study, participants were assigned to cohorts based on the clinical history participants reported in a screening survey and a study questionnaire. Recovered participants in ImmuneRACE Cohort 3 were defined by two consecutive negative NP/OP PCR tests, clearance by a healthcare professional, or resolution of symptoms. In the prospective study, whole blood, serum and a nasopharyngeal or oropharyngeal swab were collected from each participant by mobile phlebotomists. Prospective study participants could optionally give additional blood draws and questionnaires over an approximately two-month period. Blood samples from the prospective study were shipped frozen or at room temperature prior to DNA extraction.

TCRbeta CDR3 regions were amplified from genomic DNA by means of the immunoSEQ Assay, a bias-controlled multiplex PCR. The original methods were these. The number of nucleated cells in each sample was estimated from the amplification of reference gene primers within the assay. Sequence reads were collapsed and filtered to measure the absolute abundance of every unique TCRbeta CDR3 rearrangement. For each sample, productive Simpson clonality was calculated as the square root of Simpson's diversity index over productive rearrangements. TCRdb holds this immuneACCESS table with in-frame rearrangements only. Some clones are missing; in checked studies, unresolved V genes explain under half, and the rest has no known cause. V and J calls and clone size follow that table, whereas D and trimming were derived from the DNA. This sample lists hundreds of thousands of clones; roughly 90% were detected once. The ten most abundant clones make up approximately 9.8% of the sample.

Material: PBMCs or T cells enriched from blood (not recorded which). The sequence came from a woman aged 40-49 years who had recovered from COVID-19. The rearranged segments are TRBV13 and TRBJ2-3; 10 central bases correspond to TRBD2. The CDR3 protein is CASAQRGGADTQYF. The nucleotide sequence reads TGTGCCAGCGCCCAGCGGGGGGGGGCAGATACGCAGTATTTT.